The 13 T cell receptor beta chains presented below share a single source sample, sequenced in a study of cytotoxic CD8 clonotypes in ibrutinib-treated CLL. Clones were read by immunoSEQ multiplex PCR, and TCRdb kept only the in-frame ones, dropping some. The table lists roughly 100,000 clones, more than 75% of them singletons. The sample in question was PBMCs, obtained after 12 months of ibrutinib treatment. These TCRs come from a human donor with chronic lymphocytic leukemia.

The chain carries TRBV11-2 and TRBJ2-7; D gene uncertain. Trimming pared 0 bases from V and 2 bases from J, leaving 8 bases between. There are 14 residues in the CDR3. Germline V gene lookup returns CDR1 SGHAT and CDR2 FQNNGV. CDR3 sequence (DNA): TGTGCCAGCAGCTTAGATCACGGAACCTACGAGCAGTACTTC. Translated, it gives CASSLDHGTYEQYF.

V usage is TRBV29-1 and J usage is TRBJ2-7; unclear D gene. V was cut by 6 bases and J by 2 bases, with 11 bases left in between. Germline CDR1 SQVTM, CDR2 ANQGSEA. There are 12 residues in the CDR3. This chain's CDR3 is CSVATQTYEQYF. The CDR3 DNA sequence: TGCAGCGTAGCAACACAAACCTACGAGCAGTACTTC.

V and J are TRBV2 and TRBJ2-1, with TRBD1 matching over 10 bases. V was pared by 6 bases and J by 9 bases, with 8 bases of the junction left unmatched. Per the germline V gene, CDR1 is SNHLY and CDR2 is FYNNEI. This CDR3 comprises 14 residues. CDR3 bases: TGTGCCAGCAGGGAGGACAGGGGGTTGGTTGAGCAGTTCTTC. Residues: CASREDRGLVEQFF.

On this clone: The junction does not match germline at one end; this may be a read error. The chain combines TRBV6-6 with TRBJ1-6; TRBD1 matches at 7 bases. Germline CDR1 and CDR2: MNHNY and SVGAGI (reference sequence). The CDR3 covers 16 residues. CDR3: CASSDSGQENNSPLHF. CDR3 nucleotides: TGTGCCAGCAGTGACTCAGGACAGGAAAATAATTCACCCCTCCACTTT.

This chain joins TRBV29-1 and TRBJ2-5, with D possibly being TRBD2 (6 bases). Trimming cost V 7 bases and J 1 base, with 10 bases left between them. Germline values: CDR1 SQVTM, CDR2 ANQGSEA. The CDR3 sequence is 12 residues long. The CDR3 sequence: CSAGGIQETQYF. In DNA form, the CDR3 reads TGCAGCGCTGGGGGGATCCAAGAGACCCAGTACTTC.

V usage is TRBV5-1 and J usage is TRBJ2-5, with 7 bases identical to TRBD1. Looked up from germline, CDR1 is SGHRS and CDR2 is YFSETQ. Unmatched junction bases numbered 4, after V lost 0 bases and J lost 5 bases. The CDR3 totals 14 residues. Written as DNA, the CDR3 is TGCGCCAGCAGCTTGGAAGGGGGCGGTGAGACCCAGTACTTC. It is translated as CASSLEGGGETQYF.

The chain combines TRBV6-1 with TRBJ2-1, with D tentatively TRBD2 (5 bases). This CDR3 has 14 residues. The germline V gene encodes CDR1 MNHNS and CDR2 SASEGT. The V and J ends lost 7 bases and 0 bases respectively, with 10 bases between them. The DNA for the CDR3 is TGTGCCAGCACCGGCGGAGGCTCCTACAATGAGCAGTTCTTC. Translated: CASTGGGSYNEQFF.

This clone was seen just once. The genes are TRBV9 and TRBJ1-2, with 7 positions matching TRBD1. J was trimmed by 2 bases and V by 3 bases; bases with no gene match: 7. The CDR3 covers 15 residues. Germline V CDR1 and CDR2: SGDLS, YYNGEE. The CDR3 protein is CASSARTGQNYGYTF. The CDR3 region has the DNA TGTGCCAGCAGCGCAAGGACAGGTCAGAACTATGGCTACACCTTC. The entire variable domain, with the rest obtained from reference TRBV9 and TRBJ1-2, is as follows: DSGVTQTPKHLITATGQRVTLRCSPRSGDLSVYWYQQSLDQGLQFLIQYYNGEERAKGNILERFSAQQFPDLHSELNLSSLELGDSALYFCASSARTGQNYGYTFGSGTRLTVV.

The V and J genes are TRBV7-2 and TRBJ2-3, with D possibly matching TRBD2 (6 bases). Trimming pared 5 bases from V and 0 bases from J, leaving 15 bases between. CDR1 and CDR2 from the germline V gene are SGHTA and FQGNSA. The CDR3 extends over 16 amino acids. CDR3 coding DNA: TGTGCCAGCAGCAATCGGGCGGGGAGTAGCACAGATACGCAGTATTTT. It specifies CASSNRAGSSTDTQYF.

The chain has TRBV5-8 and TRBJ1-6; the D gene is possibly TRBD1 (5 bases). Trimming took 4 bases from V and 6 from J, leaving 14 bases between them. The CDR3 spans 15 residues. CDR1 is SGHTS and CDR2 is YDEGEE in the germline V gene. The DNA of the CDR3 is TGTGCCAGCAGCACCCAGACAGACGGTAATTCACCCCTCCACTTT. Translation: CASSTQTDGNSPLHF. The variable domain in full, with the rest retrieved from reference TRBV5-8 and TRBJ1-6, is EAGVTQSPTHLIKTRGQQATLRCSPISGHTSVYWYQQALGLGLQFLLWYDEGEERNRGNFPPRFSGRQFPNYSSELNVNALELEDSALYLCASSTQTDGNSPLHFGNGTRLTVT.

This clone came up a few times. J is TRBJ2-1 and V is TRBV7-6; D ambiguous. The CDR3 length is 14 residues. Trimming took off 1 base at V and 6 bases at J, with 10 bases between the two ends. Germline V gene data show CDR1 as SGHVS and CDR2 as FNYEAQ. CDR3 bases: TGTGCCAGCAGCTTAGAGGAGAGCGTCAATGAGCAGTTCTTC. Its translation is CASSLEESVNEQFF. Supplemented by reference TRBV7-6 and TRBJ2-1, the full variable domain reads GAGVSQSPRYKVTKRGQDVALRCDPISGHVSLYWYRQALGQGPEFLTYFNYEAQQDKSGLPNDRFSAERPEGSISTLTIQRTEQRDSAMYRCASSLEESVNEQFFGPGTRLTVL.

The chain is built from TRBV6-6 and TRBJ1-1, with D possibly TRBD1 on 5 matching bases. This CDR3 region has 14 residues. Germline CDR1 reads MNHNY; CDR2 reads SVGAGI (reference sequence). V was trimmed by 7 bases and J by 11 bases, leaving 23 bases between them. CDR3 loop: CASTQRRDVARAFF. The CDR3 nucleotides read TGTGCCAGCACCCAAAGACGGGACGTCGCGCGGGCTTTCTTT.

This chain links TRBV30 with TRBJ2-3; 7 bases are a match to TRBD1. V lost 4 bases, J lost 6 bases, and 10 bases stayed unmatched. The CDR3 contains 14 residues. The germline gives CDR1 GTSNPN, CDR2 SVGIG (reference sequence). CDR3 sequence: CAWNAERGRDTQYF. The CDR3 DNA reads TGTGCCTGGAACGCGGAAAGGGGGCGGGATACGCAGTATTTT.